This T cell receptor beta chain is drawn from a study of human T cells and chemical hapten exposure. This clonotype showed up just a few times. Time point in this sample: pre-sensitization, week 0. This sample's treatment: therapeutic diphenylcyclopropenone sensitization with weekly scalp DPC. Non-pregnant alopecia patients aged 18 to 70, suitable for DPC therapy. The study extracted total RNA from unfractionated whole blood. Germline CDR1 and CDR2: SGDLS and YYNGEE. The CDR3 length is 15 residues. V was pared by 4 bases and J by 4 bases, with 16 bases between. TCRdb analysed the RACE reads with MiXCR anew, one entry per CDR3 protein. The sample gives over 300,000 distinct CDR3 sequences, approximately 5% of which show up once; 2.6% is in the top ten.

The specimen comprised whole blood, sampled in connection with sensitization to the hapten diphenylcyclopropenone (DPC). The chain recombines TRBV9 with TRBJ2-3, with D perhaps matching TRBD1 (5 bases). This TCR derives from a woman aged 50 to 65 with alopecia areata. Some clones in this sample may be carry-over from other donors' samples. The CDR3 DNA reads TGTGCCAGCAGCCCAACCTTTGGGGCAGCAGATACGCAGTATTTT. This encodes CASSPTFGAADTQYF.